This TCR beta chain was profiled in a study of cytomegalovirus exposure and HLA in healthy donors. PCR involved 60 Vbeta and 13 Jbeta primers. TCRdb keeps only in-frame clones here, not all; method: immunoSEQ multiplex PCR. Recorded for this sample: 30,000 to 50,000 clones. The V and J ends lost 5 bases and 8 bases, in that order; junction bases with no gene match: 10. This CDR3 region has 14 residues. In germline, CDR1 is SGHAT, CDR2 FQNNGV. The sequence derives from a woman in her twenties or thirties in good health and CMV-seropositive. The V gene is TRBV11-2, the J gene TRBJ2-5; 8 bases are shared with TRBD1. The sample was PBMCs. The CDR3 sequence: CASSPGTGTGTQYF. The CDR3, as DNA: TGTGCCAGCAGCCCCGGGACAGGTACTGGAACCCAGTACTTC.